This T cell receptor (beta chain) emerged from a study of cytomegalovirus exposure and HLA in healthy donors. Study-level findings and limits: The authors listed 150 to 200 TCR beta chains as cytomegalovirus-associated. HLA restriction was apparent for most CMV-associated TCR beta chains in a later analysis. In terms of immune exposure information, only CMV serostatus was available.

The PCR employed 60 Vbeta primers together with 13 Jbeta primers. The method was immunoSEQ multiplex PCR; TCRdb's version includes in-frame clones alone and lacks a portion of them. The sample consists of 100,000 or so clones, around 78% of them appearing once. CDR1 is MRHNA and CDR2 is SNTAGT in the germline V gene. CDR3 length equals 15 residues. This clone has just a few counts. Its antigen is currently unknown. One end of the junction fails to match germline, which may point to a read error. The chain links TRBV6-4 to TRBJ2-1; no reliable D call. This receptor was obtained from a woman aged 40 to 50 in good health and CMV-seropositive. The sequenced material came from PBMCs. CDR3 in DNA: TGTGCCAGCAGTTACTCAGCTGGCTCCTACAATGAGCAGTTCTTC. It yields the protein CASSYSAGSYNEQFF.